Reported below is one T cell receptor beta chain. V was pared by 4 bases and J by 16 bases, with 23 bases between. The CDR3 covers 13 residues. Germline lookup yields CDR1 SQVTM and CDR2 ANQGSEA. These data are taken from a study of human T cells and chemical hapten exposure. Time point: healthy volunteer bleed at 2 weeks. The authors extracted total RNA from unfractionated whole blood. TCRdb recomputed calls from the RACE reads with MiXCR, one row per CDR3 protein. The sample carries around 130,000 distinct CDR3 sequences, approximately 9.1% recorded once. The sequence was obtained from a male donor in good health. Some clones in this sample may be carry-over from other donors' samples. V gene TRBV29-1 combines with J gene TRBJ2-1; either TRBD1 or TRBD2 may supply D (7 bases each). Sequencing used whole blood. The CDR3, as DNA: TGCAGCGTTGGAGGGGGGGGGACAGCTGCTTTATTCTTC. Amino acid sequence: CSVGGGGTAALFF.